This T cell receptor (beta chain) came from a study of T cells in Graves' hyperthyroidism and ophthalmopathy (dated by TCRdb to the late 2010s). General notes on the study: Peripheral blood samples were taken at the time of initial diagnosis, prior to any treatment. Thyroid tissue and blood T-cell repertoires from about 6 Graves' hyperthyroidism patients were also compared in the study. TCR Vbeta CDR3 sequencing of 130 to 150 peripheral blood samples (under 45 ophthalmopathy, roughly 74 hyperthyroidism and some 17 progressor patients) is reported in the paper. To identify TCR V-J signatures that set the groups apart, the researchers used a discovery cohort of approximately 98 patients, made up of roughly 45 with Graves' ophthalmopathy and 57 with stable Graves' hyperthyroidism. Once sampling was done, hyperthyroidism patients were given methimazole at a starting dose of 30 mg daily, whereas ophthalmopathy patients were given high-dose intravenous methylprednisolone. For training and testing, the 100 or so patients in the discovery cohort were randomly divided in a 7:3 ratio. Prospective prediction of ophthalmopathy was tested in an independent validation cohort of about 19 hyperthyroidism patients and 17 patients who later progressed to ophthalmopathy. Here is what the overall study found, with its caveats: Most expanded thyroid clonotypes (frequency above 0.001) were also found in blood, which suggests that blood repertoires may mirror thyroid immune responses. In cross-validation, a model built on a 13 V-J signature told ophthalmopathy apart from stable hyperthyroidism with approximately 90% sensitivity and approximately 81% specificity, and in testing the same model reached 80%/75%. In validation, the model predicted progression to ophthalmopathy with around 71% sensitivity and around 72% specificity, a median of 6.5 months before onset. Sample size was not statistically predetermined, and blinding of investigators to group allocation was not performed.

The TCR beta CDR3 regions were amplified from RNA transcripts. The first round of RT-PCR for the TCR CDR3 was performed with the HTBI primer set and the Qiagen OneStep RT-PCR kit. A second multiplex PCR round built the libraries, followed by size selection and purification. Paired-end sequencing of the libraries was performed with 100 bp reads on an Illumina HiSeq2000. The authors' analysis ran thus. SOAPnuke was used to process the raw data, with reads discarded if the reads contained adapters or uncalled bases, had a mean Phred below 15, or lacked an exact constant-primer or identifier match. High-quality paired reads were merged using COPE v1.2.5, and each unique nucleotide sequence was defined as a clonotype. Clonotypes were aligned to IMGT TRBV, TRBD and TRBJ reference segments using MiTCR v1.1. The analysis was restricted to V-J combinations with a frequency above 0.0001, which together covered 98% to 99.2% of the repertoires. The TCS score was defined as F50 (clonal expansion) divided by E x V (chaos), with BLOSUM62-based TCRdist calculated between CDR3 peptides within each V-J. Welch's t-statistics and random forest reduced 500 to 550 V-J features to fewer than 15, which were used in a naive Bayes classifier (R e1071). The Morisita-Horn index was used to measure how similar the thyroid and blood repertoires were. Using fastp at Q25 and MiXCR, TCRdb reprocessed the public reads and kept productive beta chains. Rows are unified per CDR3 protein, each entry keeping the most common DNA and genes. The V and J calls follow TCRdb's processing rather than the paper's. The sample table holds roughly 700,000 distinct CDR3 sequences, of which about 35% were seen once. The ten largest clonotypes hold about a third of the sample.

Stable Graves' hyperthyroidism was defined as the absence of progression to ophthalmopathy over 18 months of follow-up. The hyperthyroidism patients were between 18 and 65 years old and newly diagnosed, with a disease duration of less than 2 months. Exclusion was applied to patients with uncontrolled infections, other autoimmune diseases, pregnancy or lactation. Diagnoses were established on the basis of clinical symptoms, serum thyroxine and TRAb, thyroid ultrasound, and orbital computed tomography. Ficoll-Paque density gradient centrifugation was used to isolate PBMCs from approximately 11 ml of fresh peripheral blood. Total RNA was extracted using Trizol reagent, and RNA quality was assessed on an Agilent 2100 Bioanalyzer. Comments on this clonotype: Its recognized antigen is unknown. Qualities for individual bases were not recorded, and no much larger clone is one base off.

Compared with germline, V lacks 4 bases and J lacks 6 bases; bases without a gene match: 4. CDR1 and CDR2 (MNHEY, SVGAGI) derive from the germline V gene. There are 14 amino acids in the CDR3, from cysteine to phenylalanine inclusive. Solely the CDR3 DNA is kept, with 42 bases framed from the first base. Sequenced input: blood. This clonotype was obtained from a middle-aged woman with Graves' hyperthyroidism. The sequence is built from TRBV6-5 and TRBJ1-1; 11 central nucleotides agree with TRBD1. DNA sequence: TGTGCCAGCAGTTTGGACAGGGGGCGGTCTGAAGCTTTCTTT. Protein translation: CASSLDRGRSEAFF.